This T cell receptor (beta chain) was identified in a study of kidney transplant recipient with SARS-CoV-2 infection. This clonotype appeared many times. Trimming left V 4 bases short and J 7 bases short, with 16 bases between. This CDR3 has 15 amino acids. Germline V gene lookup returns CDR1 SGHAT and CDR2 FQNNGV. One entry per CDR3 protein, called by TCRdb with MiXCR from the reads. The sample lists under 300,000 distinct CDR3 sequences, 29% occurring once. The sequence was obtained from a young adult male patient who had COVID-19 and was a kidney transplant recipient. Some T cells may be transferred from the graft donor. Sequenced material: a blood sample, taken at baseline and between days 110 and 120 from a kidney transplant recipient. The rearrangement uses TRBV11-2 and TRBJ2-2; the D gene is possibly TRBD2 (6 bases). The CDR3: CASSSSGLAFGELFF. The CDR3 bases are TGTGCCAGCAGCTCAAGCGGGCTAGCGTTCGGGGAGCTGTTTTTT.